Listed below are T cell receptor beta chains from one sample, sequenced in a study of memory CD4+ T cells and cytomegalovirus serostatus. Method: immunoSEQ multiplex PCR; TCRdb's copy keeps in-frame clones and lacks some. The profile covers about 56,000 clones, with about 80% appearing a single time and approximately 0.44% taken by the ten largest. The sample comprised memory CD4+ T cells from blood. The receptors originated from an adult in good health and CMV-seronegative. Both conserved end residues are part of each CDR3. The D gene is left open where the match is weak. Clone sizes are given selectively: once, few, many, or a class where the clone is expanded.

clone_size,j_call,v_call,d_call,cdr3_length,cdr3_aa,cdr3_nt
NA,TRBJ1-5,TRBV7-2,NA,16,CASSLVGLGARQPQHF,TGTGCCAGCAGTCTAGTGGGTTTGGGCGCCCGTCAGCCCCAGCATTTT
NA,TRBJ1-2,TRBV7-2,TRBD1,15,CASSSDRGNLYGYTF,TGTGCCAGCAGCTCGGACAGGGGGAACCTCTATGGCTACACCTTC
once,TRBJ1-2,TRBV5-6,NA,14,CASNAGRANYGYTF,TGTGCCAGCAACGCGGGCCGAGCTAACTATGGCTACACCTTC
NA,TRBJ2-1,TRBV9,NA,16,CASSVGGIHRYNEQFF,TGTGCCAGCAGCGTAGGGGGGATCCACAGGTACAATGAGCAGTTCTTC
NA,TRBJ2-7,TRBV7-2,TRBD1,14,CASSVTGGSYEQYF,TGTGCCAGCAGCGTGACAGGGGGCTCCTACGAGCAGTACTTC
NA,TRBJ2-7,TRBV6-4,NA,12,CASSDSRGEQYF,TGTGCCAGCAGTGACTCACGCGGCGAGCAGTACTTC
NA,TRBJ1-1,TRBV11-2,NA,14,CASSLDSQYYEAFF,TGTGCCAGCAGCTTAGATTCACAGTACTATGAAGCTTTCTTT
NA,TRBJ2-7,TRBV6-1,NA,13,CACHKVGAYEQYF,TGTGCCTGCCATAAGGTAGGGGCCTACGAGCAGTACTTC
NA,TRBJ2-3,TRBV6-8,NA,17,CASSYALGPVGTDTQYF,TGTGCCAGCAGTTACGCCTTGGGACCCGTGGGCACAGATACGCAGTATTTT
NA,TRBJ1-4,TRBV7-9,TRBD1,19,CASSVDRGRITATNEKLFF,TGTGCCAGCAGCGTGGACAGGGGGAGGATAACGGCAACTAATGAAAAACTGTTTTTT
NA,TRBJ1-1,TRBV18,NA,13,CASSPLLNTEAFF,TGTGCCAGCTCACCATTACTGAACACTGAAGCTTTCTTT
NA,TRBJ2-7,TRBV7-2,TRBD2,16,CASRGPSGLGLREQYF,TGTGCCAGCAGGGGGCCCTCGGGACTAGGATTACGCGAGCAGTACTTC
NA,TRBJ1-1,TRBV6-5,NA,14,CASTRTIGNTEAFF,TGTGCCAGCACCCGGACCATAGGGAACACTGAAGCTTTCTTT
NA,TRBJ1-1,TRBV12-5,NA,13,CASGQDGYTEAFF,TGTGCTAGTGGCCAAGACGGATACACTGAAGCTTTCTTT
NA,TRBJ1-1,TRBV4-3,TRBD1,15,CASSQGRDRNTEAFF,TGCGCCAGCAGCCAAGGTAGGGACAGGAACACTGAAGCTTTCTTT
NA,TRBJ2-2,TRBV7-3,NA,12,CASSRGSGELFF,TGTGCCAGCAGCAGGGGGTCCGGGGAGCTGTTTTTT
NA,TRBJ2-1,TRBV6-5,TRBD2,14,CASSYGGAYNEQFF,TGTGCCAGCAGTTACGGGGGGGCCTACAATGAGCAGTTCTTC
NA,TRBJ2-4,TRBV6-6,NA,14,CASRLNRPKNIQYF,TGTGCCAGCAGGCTGAACAGACCGAAAAACATTCAGTACTTC
once,TRBJ2-1,TRBV6-1,NA,14,CASSGSGAYNEQFF,TGTGCCAGCAGTGGATCCGGGGCTTACAATGAGCAGTTCTTC
NA,TRBJ2-5,TRBV10-3,TRBD1,17,CAISSPSGGQGQETQYF,TGTGCCATCAGCTCTCCTTCAGGGGGCCAAGGCCAAGAGACCCAGTACTTC